The rows below give T cell receptor beta chains drawn from one sample of a study of blood T cell repertoires in COVID-19. Profiled with immunoSEQ multiplex PCR; TCRdb holds only in-frame clones, not every one. The table lists roughly 290,000 clones, 70% to 90% of them singletons. Source material: PBMCs or T cells enriched from blood (not recorded which). The origin of the receptors is a man aged 30 to 39 who had recovered from COVID-19. Each CDR3 is given with its conserved first and last residue. A D gene is named only where the DNA matches it firmly. The listing skips clone size in some rows; elsewhere it reads once, few, many or a size class.

TRBD2	TRBV7-8	TRBJ2-1	.	CASSMRTSGGYNEQFF	TGTGCCAGCAGCATGAGGACTAGCGGGGGATACAATGAGCAGTTCTTC
.	TRBV9	TRBJ1-1	.	CASSVNWGDTEAFF	TGTGCCAGCAGCGTAAACTGGGGGGACACTGAAGCTTTCTTT
.	TRBV5-1	TRBJ1-1	.	CASSLGRGASVGPTEAFF	TGCGCCAGCAGCTTGGGTCGGGGGGCGTCGGTGGGGCCCACTGAAGCTTTCTTT
.	TRBV7-9	TRBJ1-1	.	CASSQGSLTSEAFF	TGTGCCAGCAGCCAGGGTAGTCTGACGTCTGAAGCTTTCTTT
TRBD1	TRBV2	TRBJ1-2	once	CASSVLDREYGYTF	TGTGCCAGCAGTGTTTTGGACAGGGAATATGGCTACACCTTC
.	TRBV5-6	TRBJ2-2	.	CASSFSTVLTGELFF	TGTGCCAGCAGCTTTAGTACAGTCCTCACCGGGGAGCTGTTTTTT
TRBD1	TRBV29-1	TRBJ2-7	.	CSVHEDRGGYEQYF	TGCAGCGTTCATGAGGACAGGGGAGGCTACGAGCAGTACTTC
.	TRBV5-1	TRBJ1-1	.	CASSFPGGEAFF	TGCGCCAGCAGTTTCCCCGGGGGAGAAGCTTTCTTT
TRBD1	TRBV19	TRBJ1-6	.	CASQKDRVGSPLHF	TGTGCCAGCCAAAAAGACAGGGTAGGATCACCCCTCCACTTT
.	TRBV15	TRBJ2-7	.	CATSRGGDEQYF	TGTGCCACCAGCAGAGGGGGCGACGAGCAGTACTTC
.	TRBV4-1	TRBJ2-1	.	CASSQEGRDYNEQFF	TGCGCCAGCAGCCAAGAGGGCAGAGACTACAATGAGCAGTTCTTC